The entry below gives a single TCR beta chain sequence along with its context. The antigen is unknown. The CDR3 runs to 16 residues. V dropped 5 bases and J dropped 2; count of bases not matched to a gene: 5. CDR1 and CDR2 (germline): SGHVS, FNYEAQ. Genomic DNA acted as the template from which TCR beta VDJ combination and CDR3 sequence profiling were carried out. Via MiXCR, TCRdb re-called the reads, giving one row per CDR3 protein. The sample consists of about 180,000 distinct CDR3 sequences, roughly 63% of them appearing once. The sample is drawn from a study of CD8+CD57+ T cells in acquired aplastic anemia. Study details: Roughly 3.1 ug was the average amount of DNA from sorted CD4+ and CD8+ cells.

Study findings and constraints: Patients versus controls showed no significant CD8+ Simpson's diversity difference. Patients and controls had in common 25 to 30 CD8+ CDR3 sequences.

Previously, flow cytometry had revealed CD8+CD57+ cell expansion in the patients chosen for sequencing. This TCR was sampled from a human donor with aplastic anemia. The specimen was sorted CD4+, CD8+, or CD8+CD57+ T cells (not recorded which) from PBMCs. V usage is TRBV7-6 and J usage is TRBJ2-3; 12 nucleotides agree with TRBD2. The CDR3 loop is CASSGTSGGLTDTQYF. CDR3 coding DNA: TGTGCCAGCAGCGGTACTAGCGGGGGGCTCACAGATACGCAGTATTTT. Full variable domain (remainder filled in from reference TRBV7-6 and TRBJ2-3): GAGVSQSPRYKVTKRGQDVALRCDPISGHVSLYWYRQALGQGPEFLTYFNYEAQQDKSGLPNDRFSAERPEGSISTLTIQRTEQRDSAMYRCASSGTSGGLTDTQYFGPGTRLTVL.